What follows are 14 T cell receptor beta chains derived from one specimen sequenced in a study of T-cell reconstitution after alpha-beta-depleted transplantation in children. Unique molecular identifiers tagged the TCRbeta library. TCRdb passed the PCR reads through MiXCR, listing each CDR3 protein once. Among a few hundred thousand distinct CDR3 sequences listed, roughly 18% were seen once. Sequencing used PBMCs from the stem cell graft donor, obtained from the stem cell graft. The receptors shown here come from a human donor who donated a stem cell graft to a child with acute lymphoblastic leukemia.

The sample holds a few counts of this clonotype. As DNA, the CDR3 is TGCGCCAGCAGCTTGGCCGGGGCAGTGCTTAACAATGAGCAGTTCTTC. Translation: CASSLAGAVLNNEQFF. The V call is TRBV5-1, the J call TRBJ2-1; D might be TRBD1 or TRBD2, each matching 5 bases. V lost 0 bases to trimming and J lost 5 bases, with 15 bases between them. This CDR3 is built from 16 residues. Germline CDR1 reads SGHRS; CDR2 reads YFSETQ.

The chain uses TRBV24-1 and TRBJ2-1; no clear D gene. V was trimmed by 0 bases and J by 5 bases, leaving 4 bases between them. CDR1 KGHDR and CDR2 SFDVKD come from the germline V gene. There are 13 residues in the CDR3. The CDR3 nucleotides read TGTGCCACCAGTGATTTGACGGACAATGAGCAGTTCTTC. Translating it yields CATSDLTDNEQFF.

This clonotype was observed a few times. The V gene is TRBV7-2, the J gene TRBJ2-1; the match to TRBD2 covers 9 bases. V shed 1 base and J 7 bases; nucleotides not matched to a gene: 8. The germline CDR1 and CDR2 sequences are SGHTA and FQGNSA. The CDR3 length is 16 residues. CDR3 loop: CASSLGGTSLGNEQFF. The CDR3 nucleotides read TGTGCCAGCAGCTTAGGGGGGACTAGCCTAGGGAATGAGCAGTTCTTC.

This clonotype came up a few times. This rearrangement joins TRBV2 to TRBJ2-1, with TRBD2 identical over 7 bases. The CDR3 has 14 residues. The germline CDR1 and CDR2 sequences are SNHLY and FYNNEI. With 5 bases clipped from V and 4 bases from J, the junction kept 5 bases outside the gene matches. The CDR3 sequence: CASSSTSYYNEQFF. In nucleotides, the CDR3 is TGTGCCAGCAGTTCGACTAGCTATTACAATGAGCAGTTCTTC.

This clonotype was detected many times. V is TRBV14 and J is TRBJ1-5; D ambiguous. From germline, CDR1 is SGHDN and CDR2 FVKESK. Between the trimmed V and J ends, which lost 3 bases and 5 bases, there was a span of 11 bases. The CDR3 runs 14 residues. The CDR3 here is CASSHGPLDQPQHF. The CDR3 coding sequence is TGTGCCAGCAGCCACGGACCCCTTGATCAGCCCCAGCATTTT.

The rearrangement links TRBV7-9 to TRBJ2-3; D tentatively fits TRBD1 or TRBD2 (5 bases each). V was shortened by 6 bases and J by 4 bases, with 17 bases between the two germline ends. The CDR3 length is 15 residues. The germline CDR1 and CDR2 sequences are SEHNR and FQNEAQ (reference sequence). CDR3 sequence (DNA): TGTGCCAGCAGTGACGGGGCGTCGGGATCAGATACGCAGTATTTT. Protein product: CASSDGASGSDTQYF.

The V gene is TRBV7-9, the J gene TRBJ1-1; D is undetermined. Germline CDR1 and CDR2: SEHNR and FQNEAQ (reference sequence). The CDR3 has 14 amino acids. Trimming took 5 bases from V and 3 from J, leaving 13 bases between them. The CDR3 DNA is TGTGCCAGCAGCCCCACTAGGGCGTACACTGAAGCTTTCTTT. Protein sequence: CASSPTRAYTEAFF.

This clonotype was found a few times. The chain has TRBV5-1 and TRBJ1-1; D uncertain. The CDR3 is 17 amino acids. V dropped 2 bases and J dropped 1 base, with 18 bases sitting between them. Germline assignment: CDR1 SGHRS and CDR2 YFSETQ. The chain's CDR3 is CASSFLWEEGQNTEAFF. For the CDR3, the DNA is TGCGCCAGCAGCTTTTTATGGGAAGAGGGTCAGAACACTGAAGCTTTCTTT.

The chain combines TRBV5-5 with TRBJ2-1, with 10 nucleotides matching TRBD2. This CDR3 spans 15 amino acids. Losses at the gene ends were 2 bases for V and 9 bases for J; bases not matched to a gene: 8. Germline V gene lookup returns CDR1 SGHKS and CDR2 YYEKEE (reference sequence). CDR3 DNA: TGTGCCAGCAGCTTTACGCTAGCGGGAGAAAGTGAGCAGTTCTTC. Translation: CASSFTLAGESEQFF.

V gene TRBV11-3 combines with J gene TRBJ2-1; D gene ambiguous. Germline CDR1 SGHNT, CDR2 YENEEA. Trimming cost V 5 bases and J 5 bases, with 19 bases left between them. The CDR3 has 16 amino acids. The CDR3 coding sequence is TGTGCCAGCAGCAACGTAGGGCGGACCTCAGACAATGAGCAGTTCTTC. Protein: CASSNVGRTSDNEQFF.

This chain links TRBV18 with TRBJ2-1; weak D call: TRBD2 (5 bases). The CDR3 runs to 15 residues. CDR1 and CDR2 (germline): KGHSH, LQKENI. The germline V and J ends were trimmed by 0 bases and 0 bases, with 6 bases remaining between them. CDR3 DNA sequence: TGTGCCAGCTCACCACCAGGAGGCTCCTACAATGAGCAGTTCTTC. Translation: CASSPPGGSYNEQFF.

This clonotype showed up just a few times. CDR3 in amino acids: CAISGADSGRPYNEQFF. The CDR3, as DNA: TGTGCCATCAGTGGGGCGGATAGCGGGAGGCCCTACAATGAGCAGTTCTTC. This chain joins TRBV10-3 and TRBJ2-1; 10 nucleotides agree with TRBD2. Trimming at V came to 4 bases and at J to 2 bases, leaving 8 bases not matched to a gene. CDR1 and CDR2 (germline): ENHRY, SYGVKD. There are 17 residues in the CDR3.

This CDR3 reads CASSLSLQGGQPQHF. The CDR3 DNA reads as TGTGCCAGCTCCCTGAGCCTACAGGGAGGGCAGCCCCAGCATTTT. The gene calls are TRBV18 and TRBJ1-5, with D tentatively TRBD1 (6 bases). CDR3 size: 15 residues. V lost 6 bases, J lost 7 bases, and 19 bases lay in between. CDR1 is KGHSH and CDR2 is LQKENI in the germline V gene.

The rearrangement links TRBV7-9 to TRBJ1-4; no reliable D call. V lost 2 bases to trimming and J lost 5 bases, with 6 bases between them. This CDR3 has 13 amino acids. Germline-derived CDR1 and CDR2 are SEHNR and FQNEAQ (reference sequence). CDR3 DNA: TGTGCCAGCAGCTTAAGTGAGAATGAAAAACTGTTTTTT. Translating gives CASSLSENEKLFF.